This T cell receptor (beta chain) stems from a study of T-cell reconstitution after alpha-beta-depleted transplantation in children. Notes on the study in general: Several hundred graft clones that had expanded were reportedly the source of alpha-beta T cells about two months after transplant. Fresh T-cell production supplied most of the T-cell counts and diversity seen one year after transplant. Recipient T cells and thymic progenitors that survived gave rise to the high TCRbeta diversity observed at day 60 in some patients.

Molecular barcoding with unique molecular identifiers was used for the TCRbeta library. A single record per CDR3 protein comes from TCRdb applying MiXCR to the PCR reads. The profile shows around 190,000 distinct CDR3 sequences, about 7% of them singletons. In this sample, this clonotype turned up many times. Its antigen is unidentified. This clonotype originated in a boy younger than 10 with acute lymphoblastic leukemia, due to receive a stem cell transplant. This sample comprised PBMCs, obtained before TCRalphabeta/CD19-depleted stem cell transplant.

The CDR3 loop reads CASSNRQGGTSTDTQYF. In DNA form, the CDR3 reads TGTGCCAGCAGCAATCGGCAGGGGGGGACTAGCACAGATACGCAGTATTTT. This rearrangement joins TRBV7-2 to TRBJ2-3, with D perhaps being TRBD1 or TRBD2 (7 bases each). CDR3 size: 17 residues. Germline CDR1 SGHTA, CDR2 FQGNSA. V was cut by 5 bases and J by 0 bases, with 18 bases left in between.